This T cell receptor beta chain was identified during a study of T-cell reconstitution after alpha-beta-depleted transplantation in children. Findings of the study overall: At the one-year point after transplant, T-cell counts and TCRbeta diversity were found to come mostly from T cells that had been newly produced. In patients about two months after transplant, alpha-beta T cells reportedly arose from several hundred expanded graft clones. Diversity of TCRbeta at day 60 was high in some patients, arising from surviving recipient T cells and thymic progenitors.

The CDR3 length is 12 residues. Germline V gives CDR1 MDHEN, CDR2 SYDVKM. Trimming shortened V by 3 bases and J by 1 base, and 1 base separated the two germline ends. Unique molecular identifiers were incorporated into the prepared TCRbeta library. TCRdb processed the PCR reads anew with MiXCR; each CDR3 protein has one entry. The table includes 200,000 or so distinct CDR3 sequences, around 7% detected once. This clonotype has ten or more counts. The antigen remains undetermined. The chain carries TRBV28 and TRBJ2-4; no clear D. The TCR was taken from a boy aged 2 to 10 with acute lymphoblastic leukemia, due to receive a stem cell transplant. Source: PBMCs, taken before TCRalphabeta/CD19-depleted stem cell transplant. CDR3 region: CASSLAKNIQYF. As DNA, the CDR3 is TGTGCCAGCAGTTTGGCCAAAAACATTCAGTACTTC. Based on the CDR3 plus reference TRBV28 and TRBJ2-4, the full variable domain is DVKVTQSSRYLVKRTGEKVFLECVQDMDHENMFWYRQDPGLGLRLIYFSYDVKMKEKGDIPEGYSVSREKKERFSLILESASTNQTSMYLCASSLAKNIQYFGAGTRLSVL.